This T cell receptor beta chain was recorded in a study of blood T cell repertoires in COVID-19. Study context: Italy, Spain and the United States were the sources of the convalescent and acute COVID-19 samples.

Authors' data handling: Researchers report that nucleated cell counts were estimated from reference gene primer amplification. Here immunoSEQ multiplex PCR was the method, and the copy in TCRdb shows in-frame clones only, minus some. The DNA gave D and trimming, while V, J and clone size come from that table. This sample yields around 45,000 clones, of which around 79% are seen a single time; about a quarter belongs to the top ten. The ends lost 6 bases at V and 2 bases at J; junction bases unmatched: 7. This CDR3 contains 14 residues. The germline V gene has CDR1 ENHRY and CDR2 SYGVKD. This clonotype originated in a woman between 55 and 75 years old with acute or convalescent COVID-19. The V call is TRBV10-3, the J call TRBJ2-7, with TRBD1 identical over 7 bases. The sequenced sample consisted of peripheral blood. The CDR3 is CAISFDRATYEQYF. The CDR3 bases are TGTGCCATCAGCTTTGACAGGGCCACCTACGAGCAGTACTTC.